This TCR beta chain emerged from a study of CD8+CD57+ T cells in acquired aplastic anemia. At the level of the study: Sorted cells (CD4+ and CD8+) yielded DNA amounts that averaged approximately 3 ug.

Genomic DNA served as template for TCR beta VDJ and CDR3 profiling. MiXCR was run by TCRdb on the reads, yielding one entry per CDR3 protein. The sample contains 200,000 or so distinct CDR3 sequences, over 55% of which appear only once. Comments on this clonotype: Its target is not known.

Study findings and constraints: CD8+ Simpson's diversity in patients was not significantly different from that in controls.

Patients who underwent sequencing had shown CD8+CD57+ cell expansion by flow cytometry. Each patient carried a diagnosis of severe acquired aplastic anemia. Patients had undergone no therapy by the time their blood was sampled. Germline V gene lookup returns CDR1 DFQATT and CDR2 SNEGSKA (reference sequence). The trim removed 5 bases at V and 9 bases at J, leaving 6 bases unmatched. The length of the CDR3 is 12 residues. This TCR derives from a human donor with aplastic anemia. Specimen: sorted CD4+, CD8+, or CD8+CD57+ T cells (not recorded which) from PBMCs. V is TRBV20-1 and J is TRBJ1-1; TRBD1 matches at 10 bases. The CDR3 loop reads CSAVRQGAQAFF. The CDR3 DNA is TGCAGTGCTGTACGACAGGGGGCGCAAGCTTTCTTT.